The clone carrying this TCR beta chain was seen once. The sample comes from a study of blood T cell repertoires in COVID-19. Study as a whole: The analysed material was cDNA or gDNA that came from T cells, B-cell-depleted T cells, or PBMCs.

Generated by immunoSEQ multiplex PCR, the TCRdb table keeps only in-frame clones and is missing some. The table has tens of thousands of clones, approximately 86% seen once. Material for sequencing was peripheral blood. The TCR comes from a man between 65 and 80 years old with active COVID-19.

The CDR3 protein is CASRPQGGETQYF. The CDR3, as DNA: TGTGCCAGCAGGCCACAGGGGGGGGAGACCCAGTACTTC. This rearrangement joins TRBV12-3 or TRBV12-4 to TRBJ2-5, with D possibly TRBD1 on 8 matching bases. Trimming took 6 bases from V and 5 from J, leaving 13 bases between them. The CDR3 covers 13 residues.